This T cell receptor (beta chain) is drawn from a study of beta chain features in type 1 diabetes. Study in general: Examined across all samples were about 110 million sorted cells.

The CDR3 extends over 15 amino acids. V gave up 2 bases and J gave up 3 bases; unmatched junction bases: 5. Per germline, CDR1 KGHSH and CDR2 LQKENI. Sequencing targeted expressed TCRB transcripts, as all isolated RNA had been reverse transcribed. Read counts averaged around 3.9 million for samples of naive, central memory and regulatory T cells. Libraries were prepared by immunoSEQ multiplex PCR; TCRdb keeps only in-frame clonotypes and omits some of them. The data hold around 180,000 clones, with less than 15% observed a single time. With respect to this clone: Its antigen is currently unknown.

Study outcomes and limitations: Type 1 diabetes patients showed a moderate but significant shortening of TCRB CDR3s in all four CD4+ subsets.

This sequence joins TRBV18 and TRBJ2-3; TRBD1 agrees at 7 bases. The source material was central memory CD4+ T cells from blood. The sequence was obtained from a woman between 18 and 29 years old in good health. This CDR3 is CASSPKGAWTDTQYF. Written as DNA, the CDR3 is TGTGCCAGCTCACCAAAGGGGGCATGGACAGATACGCAGTATTTT.